The next 24 T cell receptor beta chains were all read from a single sample in a study of vaccination and CD4 T cells after COVID-19. Once obtained from cultured CD4+ T cells, the DNA was sequenced using the Oncomine TCR Beta short-read assay. Genomic DNA was drawn out of CD4+ T cells grown in culture. TCRdb reprocessed the PCR reads with MiXCR, giving one entry per CDR3 protein. Among 10,000 or so distinct CDR3 sequences listed, approximately 34% were seen once. No antigen has been assigned to these receptors. The treatment: approximately 9-day PBMC culture with coronavirus spike peptide pools or control peptides (ViraFEST assay). The unexposed donor gave CD4+ T cells before the COVID-19 pandemic (2011-2018). The source material was CD4+ T cells from blood, cultured in vitro. The receptors were sampled from a human donor in good health.

This clonotype has just a few counts. V is TRBV7-2 and J is TRBJ2-7, with D perhaps matching TRBD2 (5 bases). The V end was cut by 1 base, the J end by 3 bases, with 13 bases between. The CDR3 extends over 15 amino acids. The germline V gene encodes CDR1 SGHTA and CDR2 FQGNSA. The CDR3: CASSLGTGSHYEQYF. CDR3 DNA sequence: TGTGCCAGCAGCTTAGGTACGGGGTCGCACTACGAGCAGTACTTC.

The chain joins TRBV5-1 to TRBJ1-5; D remains unclear. The V end was cut by 0 bases, the J end by 0 bases, with 10 bases between. The CDR3 extends over 16 amino acids. CDR1 and CDR2 from the germline V gene are SGHRS and YFSETQ. In DNA, the CDR3 is TGCGCCAGCAGCTTGGAGGGTGTGGATAGCAATCAGCCCCAGCATTTT. Residues: CASSLEGVDSNQPQHF.

In this sample, this clonotype turned up a few times. The genes are TRBV7-9 and TRBJ2-2, with TRBD2 as a possible D gene (6 bases). The ends were cut back, 4 bases at V and 5 bases at J, with 17 bases in the middle. The CDR3 is made up of 16 amino acids. Germline CDR1 and CDR2: SEHNR and FQNEAQ (reference sequence). The CDR3 loop is CASSSSSRGWTGELFF. Here the CDR3 DNA reads TGTGCCAGCAGCTCTTCTTCCCGGGGGTGGACCGGGGAGCTGTTTTTT.

DNA of the CDR3: TGTGCCAGCAGCTCCGACAGGGCGCAGGAGCAGTACTTC. Its translation is CASSSDRAQEQYF. J is TRBJ2-7 and V is TRBV7-2; 7 nucleotides line up with TRBD1. This CDR3 contains 13 residues. The V gene end was trimmed by 4 bases and the J gene end by 7 bases; junction bases not matched to a gene: 7. From germline, CDR1 is SGHTA and CDR2 FQGNSA.

This clonotype has only a few counts. CDR3 nucleotide sequence: TGTGCCAGCAGGATGGACTCCTACAATGAGCAGTTCTTC. Translating gives CASRMDSYNEQFF. The rearrangement uses TRBV5-4 and TRBJ2-1; no definite D call. The V and J ends lost 5 bases and 0 bases respectively, with 6 bases between them. This CDR3 region has 13 residues. Germline V CDR1 and CDR2: SGHNT, YYREEE (reference sequence).

This clonotype came up a few times. V gene TRBV7-6 combines with J gene TRBJ2-5; 15 nucleotides agree with TRBD2. The CDR3 totals 16 residues. Per the germline V gene, CDR1 is SGHVS and CDR2 is FNYEAQ. The junction had 4 bases not matched to a gene; V was cut back by 8 bases and J by 0 bases. In DNA form, the CDR3 reads TGTGCCAGCTGGACTAGCGGGAGGGCGTACCAAGAGACCCAGTACTTC. Translated: CASWTSGRAYQETQYF.

The V and J genes are TRBV20-1 and TRBJ2-1; 12 bases agree with TRBD2. The CDR3 loop spans 15 amino acids. V shed 5 bases and J 7 bases; nucleotides not matched to a gene: 9. Per germline, CDR1 DFQATT and CDR2 SNEGSKA (reference sequence). CDR3 in DNA: TGCAGTGCTGAAAGAGGACTAGCGGGAAATAATGAGCAGTTCTTC. This encodes CSAERGLAGNNEQFF.

The chain combines TRBV28 with TRBJ1-2, with 7 bases identical to TRBD1. Looked up from germline, CDR1 is MDHEN and CDR2 is SYDVKM. V trimming: 9 bases; J trimming: 5 bases; junction bases outside the gene matches: 6. The CDR3 contains 12 residues. Here the CDR3 reads CASNRDRYGYTF. DNA for the CDR3: TGTGCCAGTAACCGGGACAGATATGGCTACACCTTC.

This clonotype appeared a few times. This sequence joins TRBV11-1 and TRBJ2-5; D is possibly TRBD2 (5 bases). The germline V gene has CDR1 SGHAT and CDR2 FQDESV (reference sequence). Deletions cut 3 bases from V and 1 base from J, with 9 bases between. The CDR3 has 14 amino acids. CDR3 loop: CASSFQSGQETQYF. As DNA, the CDR3 is TGTGCCAGCAGCTTCCAGAGCGGCCAAGAGACCCAGTACTTC. Combining the CDR3 with reference TRBV11-1 and TRBJ2-5 gives the whole variable domain EAEVAQSPRYKITEKSQAVAFWCDPISGHATLYWYRQILGQGPELLVQFQDESVVDDSQLPKDRFSAERLKGVDSTLKIQPAELGDSAMYLCASSFQSGQETQYFGPGTRLLVL.

The chain joins TRBV6-4 to TRBJ2-1, with D perhaps TRBD1 (5 bases). CDR3 length equals 15 residues. Trimming stripped 5 bases from V and 1 base from J, with 12 bases between. Germline-derived CDR1 and CDR2 are MRHNA and SNTAGT. The CDR3 region is CASSKDILSYNEQFF. DNA for the CDR3: TGTGCCAGCAGTAAGGACATTCTATCCTACAATGAGCAGTTCTTC.

This sequence joins TRBV27 and TRBJ2-3, with a possible D match to TRBD2 (5 bases). CDR3 length: 14 amino acids. V was pared by 10 bases and J by 2 bases, with 16 bases between. The germline CDR1 and CDR2 sequences are MNHEY and SMNVEV (reference sequence). CDR3 in amino acids: CATLGECHTDTQYF. CDR3 nucleotides: TGTGCCACCCTCGGGGAGTGCCACACAGATACGCAGTATTTT.

The rearrangement links TRBV18 to TRBJ2-3, with 8 bases that match TRBD2. Germline trimming cut 4 bases from V and 4 bases from J; bases unmatched to any gene: 4. The germline V gene has CDR1 KGHSH and CDR2 LQKENI. The CDR3 totals 14 residues. This chain's CDR3 is CASSLGLGADTQYF. CDR3 coding DNA: TGTGCCAGCTCACTGGGACTAGGTGCAGATACGCAGTATTTT.

This rearrangement joins TRBV5-5 to TRBJ2-2, with TRBD1 matching over 11 bases. Germline V gives CDR1 SGHKS, CDR2 YYEKEE (reference sequence). J was trimmed by 0 bases and V by 3 bases; bases with no gene match: 7. The CDR3 has 18 residues. The CDR3 reads CASSSRTGGFSNTGELFF. CDR3 DNA: TGTGCCAGCAGCTCTCGGACAGGGGGCTTCTCGAACACCGGGGAGCTGTTTTTT.

This chain connects TRBV25-1 to TRBJ1-1; a possible D gene is TRBD1 (5 bases). V was trimmed by 5 bases and J by 1 base, leaving 8 bases between them. Germline loops: CDR1 MGHDK, CDR2 SYGVNS. The CDR3 loop spans 13 amino acids. DNA of the CDR3: TGTGCCAGCAGTTTCGGGGGGAACACTGAAGCTTTCTTT. It is translated as CASSFGGNTEAFF. The full variable domain, in which reference TRBV25-1 and TRBJ1-1 provide the parts outside the CDR3, is EADIYQTPRYLVIGTGKKITLECSQTMGHDKMYWYQQDPGMELHLIHYSYGVNSTEKGDLSSESTVSRIRTEHFPLTLESARPSHTSQYLCASSFGGNTEAFFGQGTRLTVV.

This clonotype has just a few counts. The chain joins TRBV6-2 or TRBV6-3 to TRBJ1-1; D call uncertain. Trimming took off 4 bases at V and 3 bases at J, with 18 bases between the two ends. The length of the CDR3 is 16 residues. Germline CDR1 reads MNHEY; CDR2 reads SVGEGT. DNA for the CDR3: TGTGCCAGCAGTTCCCCCGCGGCCCGGAGGTACACTGAAGCTTTCTTT. Translation gives CASSSPAARRYTEAFF.

This clonotype showed up just a few times. The rearrangement links TRBV19 to TRBJ1-2; possibly TRBD1 for D (5 bases). The V end was cut by 5 bases, the J end by 12 bases, with 28 bases between. Germline V gene lookup returns CDR1 LNHDA and CDR2 SQIVND (reference sequence). This CDR3 has 16 amino acids. This CDR3 is CASSFRDGGRPLENTF. Written as DNA, the CDR3 is TGTGCCAGTAGTTTCCGGGACGGCGGCCGACCCTTGGAAAACACCTTC.

This clonotype was recorded a few times. The chain has TRBV27 and TRBJ2-6; possibly TRBD2 for D (5 bases). Deletions cut 4 bases from V and 3 bases from J, with 7 bases between. The CDR3 has 14 residues. The germline CDR1 and CDR2 sequences are MNHEY and SMNVEV (reference sequence). CDR3 protein: CASSSGSGANVLTF. CDR3 DNA sequence: TGTGCCAGCAGTTCGGGGAGTGGGGCCAACGTCCTGACTTTC.

The CDR3 bases are TGCGCCAGCAGCCGGGACAGGATTTACGAGCAGTACTTC. Amino acid sequence: CASSRDRIYEQYF. The V and J genes are TRBV23-1 and TRBJ2-7; 8 bases agree with TRBD1. TRBV23-1 is sorted into the ORF group, with uncertain function. The CDR3 length is 13 residues. Trimming took 6 bases from V and 4 from J; bases not matched to a gene: 5.

The chain carries TRBV27 and TRBJ1-6, with a weak D call TRBD1 (6 bases). Trimming left V 6 bases short and J 7 bases short, with 16 bases between. The length of the CDR3 is 15 residues. CDR1 is MNHEY and CDR2 is SMNVEV in the germline V gene (reference sequence). CDR3 residues: CASSRDRKENSPLHF. The CDR3 region has the DNA TGTGCCAGCAGCCGAGACAGGAAAGAAAATTCACCCCTCCACTTT.

The chain uses TRBV11-1 and TRBJ2-3; maybe TRBD1 (7 bases). The CDR3 sequence is 15 residues long. Germline CDR1 and CDR2: SGHAT and FQDESV (reference sequence). Trimming removed 2 bases from V and 8 bases from J, with 17 bases in between. DNA of the CDR3: TGTGCCAGCAGCTTACAGAAGCGGGCAGGGGGTACGCAGTATTTT. This gives the protein CASSLQKRAGGTQYF. The full variable domain, completed using reference TRBV11-1 and TRBJ2-3, is EAEVAQSPRYKITEKSQAVAFWCDPISGHATLYWYRQILGQGPELLVQFQDESVVDDSQLPKDRFSAERLKGVDSTLKIQPAELGDSAMYLCASSLQKRAGGTQYFGPGTRLTVL.

The chain links TRBV27 to TRBJ2-7; 9 positions match TRBD1. Looked up from germline, CDR1 is MNHEY and CDR2 is SMNVEV (reference sequence). The CDR3 consists of 16 residues. Losses at the gene ends were 2 bases for V and 5 bases for J; bases not matched to a gene: 10. The CDR3 bases are TGTGCCAGCAGTTTACTCTCAGGACAGGGGAGCCACGAGCAGTACTTC. Its protein product is CASSLLSGQGSHEQYF.

The chain couples TRBV4-3 to TRBJ2-3; D assignment may be TRBD1 or TRBD2 (6 bases each). The CDR3 covers 17 residues. Trimming pared 3 bases from V and 1 base from J, leaving 17 bases between. From germline, CDR1 is LGHNA and CDR2 YSLEER. CDR3 sequence reads: CASSHLLGGDGTDTQYF. DNA of the CDR3: TGCGCCAGCAGCCACTTGCTCGGGGGCGATGGCACAGATACGCAGTATTTT.

Only a few counts were recorded for this clonotype. The CDR3 reads CASSFRGLLHEQYF. The CDR3, as DNA: TGTGCCAGCAGTTTCCGCGGGTTGCTTCACGAGCAGTACTTC. The V call is TRBV28, the J call TRBJ2-7; D might be TRBD2 (5 bases). The CDR3 covers 14 residues. Germline CDR1 and CDR2: MDHEN and SYDVKM. V gave up 3 bases and J gave up 5 bases, with 14 bases separating them.

In its sample, this clonotype was seen a few times. The chain is built from TRBV28 and TRBJ1-2; D is unclear. The CDR3 runs to 13 residues. Germline-derived CDR1 and CDR2 are MDHEN and SYDVKM. The germline V and J ends were trimmed by 3 bases and 2 bases, with 7 bases remaining between them. CDR3 coding DNA: TGTGCCAGCAGTTTGGGCAGAAACTATGGCTACACCTTC. Protein: CASSLGRNYGYTF.